These 26 T cell receptor beta chains originate from one sample sequenced in a study of control samples from healthy donors and cancer patients. Clones were sequenced by immunoSEQ multiplex PCR, and TCRdb holds only the in-frame ones, with some missing. The sample consists of roughly 34,000 clones, more than 85% of them appearing once. Material: PBMCs. The source of these receptors is a middle-aged woman with lung cancer.

The chain uses TRBV16 and TRBJ1-4, with unresolved D. The germline V gene encodes CDR1 KGHSY and CDR2 FQNENV. The CDR3 extends over 14 amino acids. The V gene lost 4 bases and the J gene lost 2 bases, with 8 bases spanning the gap. CDR3 protein: CASSPTRTNEKLFF. CDR3 in DNA: TGTGCCAGCAGCCCTACTCGGACTAATGAAAAACTGTTTTTT.

The chain combines TRBV7-9 with TRBJ2-3; 10 bases agree with TRBD1. This CDR3 region has 16 residues. Germline CDR1 is SEHNR and CDR2 is FQNEAQ (reference sequence). Trimming removed 5 bases from V and 5 bases from J; junction bases left unmatched: 10. CDR3 sequence (DNA): TGTGCCAGCAGCCCCTGGGACAGGGGCGCTGGAGATACGCAGTATTTT. As protein: CASSPWDRGAGDTQYF.

The chain joins TRBV19 to TRBJ1-2; a possible D gene is TRBD1 (5 bases). The length of the CDR3 is 16 residues. V was clipped by 3 bases and J by 0 bases, with 14 bases between them. Per the germline V gene, CDR1 is LNHDA and CDR2 is SQIVND (reference sequence). The CDR3: CASSIERGYANYGYTF. CDR3 DNA: TGTGCCAGTAGTATTGAGAGGGGCTATGCTAACTATGGCTACACCTTC.

This clone was recorded only once. The chain employs TRBV15 and TRBJ2-6; no definite D call. The CDR3 contains 15 residues. The V end was cut by 5 bases, the J end by 0 bases, with 8 bases between. CDR1 is LNHNV and CDR2 is YYDKDF in the germline V gene (reference sequence). DNA of the CDR3: TGTGCCACCAGCGTCAAGGACTCTGGGGCCAACGTCCTGACTTTC. This codes for CATSVKDSGANVLTF.

This clone was seen a single time. The chain uses TRBV19 and TRBJ1-6; TRBD1 aligns across 7 bases. V lost 0 bases and J lost 10; bases outside the gene matches: 6. CDR1 and CDR2 from the germline V gene are LNHDA and SQIVND (reference sequence). The CDR3 consists of 15 residues. The DNA for the CDR3 is TGTGCCAGTAGTATAGAAGACAGGGCTGGATCACCCCTCCACTTT. It specifies CASSIEDRAGSPLHF.

The rearrangement uses TRBV7-2 and TRBJ2-4; D may be TRBD2 (6 bases). The CDR3 totals 15 residues. In germline, CDR1 is SGHTA, CDR2 FQGNSA. V was cut by 5 bases and J by 7 bases, with 18 bases left in between. The CDR3 DNA reads TGTGCCAGCAGCCCCGCCGGGGGTATGAGGAACATTCAGTACTTC. It yields the protein CASSPAGGMRNIQYF.

The V call is TRBV16, the J call TRBJ2-5; 8 nucleotides match TRBD1. There are 19 residues in the CDR3. Germline CDR1 KGHSY, CDR2 FQNENV. V lost 0 bases and J lost 2; bases outside the gene matches: 14. The CDR3: CASSQSNRMSRGRQETQYF. CDR3 DNA sequence: TGTGCCAGCAGCCAATCTAATCGAATGTCCAGGGGGCGGCAAGAGACCCAGTACTTC.

This rearrangement joins TRBV7-2 to TRBJ1-2; no firm D call. Trimming removed 4 bases at V and 2 bases at J, with 11 bases between. The CDR3 runs 14 residues. In germline, CDR1 is SGHTA, CDR2 FQGNSA. CDR3 residues: CASSWTSGNYGYTF. The DNA for the CDR3 is TGTGCCAGCAGCTGGACCTCGGGAAACTATGGCTACACCTTC.

V and J are TRBV4-1 and TRBJ2-1, with TRBD2 matching 11 bases. This CDR3 is 17 amino acids long. J lost 2 bases, V lost 3 bases, and 6 bases had no gene match. The germline CDR1 and CDR2 sequences are MGHRA and YSYEKL. This CDR3 reads CASSQRLAGITYNEQFF. The DNA of the CDR3 is TGCGCCAGCAGCCAGCGACTAGCGGGGATTACCTACAATGAGCAGTTCTTC.

The V gene is TRBV4-1, the J gene TRBJ1-2; unclear D gene. Trimming left V 1 base short and J 1 base short, with 7 bases between. The CDR3 sequence is 14 residues long. Germline values: CDR1 MGHRA, CDR2 YSYEKL. CDR3 sequence: CASSQGGINYGYTF. CDR3 DNA sequence: TGCGCCAGCAGCCAAGGAGGGATTAACTATGGCTACACCTTC.

The chain carries TRBV5-1 and TRBJ2-3, with 14 nucleotides matching TRBD2. CDR3 size: 17 residues. Germline CDR1 is SGHRS and CDR2 is YFSETQ. The J segment lost 4 bases and the V segment lost 3 bases, leaving 7 bases of the junction unmatched. The CDR3 spells CASSWTSGGSVADTQYF. The CDR3 region has the DNA TGCGCCAGCAGCTGGACTAGCGGGGGGTCTGTAGCAGATACGCAGTATTTT.

The CDR3 nucleotides are TGTGCCAGCTCCCTGGGACAGCTCAACACTGAAGCTTTCTTT. Translating it yields CASSLGQLNTEAFF. The J gene is TRBJ1-1, the V gene TRBV6-5, with TRBD1 identical over 7 bases. Looked up from germline, CDR1 is MNHEY and CDR2 is SVGAGI. With 8 bases clipped from V and 2 bases from J, the junction kept 8 bases outside the gene matches. The CDR3 spans 14 residues.

This clone was detected once. The chain carries TRBV4-1 and TRBJ2-2, with 7 positions matching TRBD2. The V gene end was trimmed by 3 bases and the J gene end by 1 base; junction bases not matched to a gene: 5. The CDR3 runs 16 residues. Germline assignment: CDR1 MGHRA and CDR2 YSYEKL. This CDR3 is CASSHRAGLNTGELFF. Here the CDR3 DNA reads TGCGCCAGCAGCCATCGAGCGGGGTTGAACACCGGGGAGCTGTTTTTT.

The J gene is TRBJ2-7, the V gene TRBV11-2; D not certain. With 5 bases removed from V and 2 bases from J, the gap between germline ends came to 10 bases. From germline, CDR1 is SGHAT and CDR2 FQNNGV. The CDR3 covers 13 residues. For the CDR3, the DNA is TGTGCCAGCAGCCTCTCATCCCCCTACGAGCAGTACTTC. Its protein is CASSLSSPYEQYF.

This sequence joins TRBV4-1 and TRBJ2-2; D possibly matches TRBD1 or TRBD2 (6 bases each). Trimming left V 7 bases short and J 0 bases short, with 21 bases between. Germline V gene data show CDR1 as MGHRA and CDR2 as YSYEKL. The CDR3 loop spans 18 amino acids. CDR3 protein: CASTPGGGRFANTGELFF. Here the CDR3 DNA reads TGCGCCAGCACCCCTGGTGGGGGGCGATTCGCGAACACCGGGGAGCTGTTTTTT.

This rearrangement joins TRBV4-1 to TRBJ2-3, with 7 nucleotides matching TRBD2. Germline assignment: CDR1 MGHRA and CDR2 YSYEKL. This CDR3 is built from 16 residues. V lost 0 bases and J lost 5; bases outside the gene matches: 8. CDR3 amino acids: CASSQEVGGFLDTQYF. CDR3 sequence (DNA): TGCGCCAGCAGCCAAGAGGTGGGGGGGTTCTTAGATACGCAGTATTTT.

This sequence joins TRBV6-5 and TRBJ2-1; D unresolved. Trimming took 6 bases from V and 1 from J, leaving 10 bases between them. The CDR3 spans 14 residues. Germline loops: CDR1 MNHEY, CDR2 SVGAGI. The CDR3 DNA follows: TGTGCCAGCAGCAGGATTAATTCCTACAATGAGCAGTTCTTC. Translating gives CASSRINSYNEQFF.

This rearrangement joins TRBV7-8 to TRBJ2-7, with 10 positions matching TRBD1. The CDR3 has 15 amino acids. J lost 3 bases, V lost 6 bases, and 8 bases had no gene match. The germline CDR1 and CDR2 sequences are SGHVS and FQNEAQ. Here the CDR3 DNA reads TGTGCCAGCAGTCCAACCGGGACAGGGGACTACGAGCAGTACTTC. Encoded protein: CASSPTGTGDYEQYF.

Here the CDR3 DNA reads TGTGCCAGCAGCTTAGGTGTGGGGGGAAACACCGGGGAGCTGTTTTTT. Protein sequence: CASSLGVGGNTGELFF. The gene calls are TRBV7-8 and TRBJ2-2, with D possibly TRBD2 on 6 matching bases. Germline values: CDR1 SGHVS, CDR2 FQNEAQ. This CDR3 is built from 16 residues. Trimming left V 1 base short and J 2 bases short, with 11 bases between. Together with reference TRBV7-8 and TRBJ2-2, the CDR3 gives the full variable domain: GAGVSQSPRYKVAKRGQDVALRCDPISGHVSLFWYQQALGQGPEFLTYFQNEAQLDKSGLPSDRFFAERPEGSVSTLKIQRTQQEDSAVYLCASSLGVGGNTGELFFGEGSRLTVL.

The V call is TRBV5-5, the J call TRBJ1-2; possibly TRBD1 for D (6 bases). V shed 0 bases and J shed 8 bases, with 14 bases lying between them. CDR3 length: 14 residues. Germline CDR1 reads SGHKS; CDR2 reads YYEKEE (reference sequence). CDR3 sequence: CASSLGQAAGGYTF. CDR3 nucleotide sequence: TGTGCCAGCAGCTTGGGACAGGCTGCGGGGGGCTACACCTTC.

CDR3 amino acids: CASSATTPRANTGELFF. The CDR3 DNA reads TGTGCCAGCAGTGCCACCACCCCTCGAGCGAACACCGGGGAGCTGTTTTTT. This chain links TRBV25-1 with TRBJ2-2; D is ambiguous. The germline gives CDR1 MGHDK, CDR2 SYGVNS. V was clipped by 4 bases and J by 0 bases, with 15 bases between them. The CDR3 is 17 amino acids.

In this sample, this clone turned up a few times. The chain carries TRBV4-1 and TRBJ2-7, with D possibly matching TRBD1 (5 bases). CDR3 length equals 15 residues. V lost 0 bases and J 1 base, leaving 10 bases between the germline ends. The germline CDR1 and CDR2 sequences are MGHRA and YSYEKL. The CDR3: CASSQDSTVSYEQYF. DNA for the CDR3: TGCGCCAGCAGCCAAGATTCGACAGTATCCTACGAGCAGTACTTC.

The chain joins TRBV30 to TRBJ2-3; D is undetermined. The V end was cut by 5 bases, the J end by 2 bases, with 8 bases between. The CDR3 spans 12 residues. The germline CDR1 and CDR2 sequences are GTSNPN and SVGIG (reference sequence). CDR3 region: CAWGSLTDTQYF. Here the CDR3 DNA reads TGTGCCTGGGGCTCTCTCACAGATACGCAGTATTTT.

V and J are TRBV12-3 or TRBV12-4 and TRBJ2-1, with D perhaps assigned TRBD1 or TRBD2 (5 bases each). The CDR3 is made up of 13 amino acids. Trimming pared 4 bases from V and 10 bases from J, leaving 14 bases between. Here the CDR3 reads CASSSGTVTEQFF. CDR3 in DNA: TGTGCCAGCAGTTCCGGGACCGTCACGGAGCAGTTCTTC.

The chain employs TRBV5-1 and TRBJ2-3; D is unresolved. Trimming left V 1 base short and J 2 bases short, with 14 bases between. Germline-derived CDR1 and CDR2 are SGHRS and YFSETQ. This CDR3 is built from 16 residues. As DNA, the CDR3 is TGCGCCAGCAGCTTGACGGGCAGTCCCCTCACAGATACGCAGTATTTT. Translation gives CASSLTGSPLTDTQYF.

This chain uses TRBV5-4 with TRBJ1-1; a weak D match, TRBD1 (5 bases). The CDR3 has 15 residues. V dropped 1 base and J dropped 2 bases, with 12 bases sitting between them. Germline assignment: CDR1 SGHNT and CDR2 YYREEE (reference sequence). CDR3 sequence reads: CASSLSAGINTEAFF. In nucleotides, the CDR3 is TGTGCCAGCAGCTTGTCCGCAGGGATCAACACTGAAGCTTTCTTT.